Listed here are 3 T cell receptor beta chains from one sample, sequenced in a study of CD8+CD57+ T cells in acquired aplastic anemia. Genomic DNA acted as the template from which TCR beta VDJ combination and CDR3 sequence profiling were carried out. TCRdb recomputed calls from the reads with MiXCR, one row per CDR3 protein. This sample has some 200,000 distinct CDR3 sequences; approximately 50% occur once, and the top ten carry over 7.5%. The authors sequenced patients whose flow cytometry had shown CD8+CD57+ cell expansion. The sequenced material came from sorted CD4+, CD8+, or CD8+CD57+ T cells (not recorded which) from PBMCs. The receptors here all came from a human donor with aplastic anemia.

The chain combines TRBV3-1 with TRBJ2-7; D remains unclear. Trimming cost V 1 base and J 3 bases, with 4 bases left between them. The CDR3 consists of 12 residues. Germline-derived CDR1 and CDR2 are LGHDT and YNNKEL (reference sequence). DNA for the CDR3: TGTGCCAGCAGCCAAGGGCTCTACGAGCAGTACTTC. This translates into CASSQGLYEQYF.

This clonotype was detected many times. The genes are TRBV9 and TRBJ2-2, with 7 bases that match TRBD2. CDR1 and CDR2 from the germline V gene are SGDLS and YYNGEE. J was trimmed by 6 bases and V by 4 bases; bases with no gene match: 12. CDR3 length equals 16 residues. CDR3 nucleotide sequence: TGTGCCAGCAGCCCACAGGCTGGGGGGGAGTCCGGGGAGCTGTTTTTT. Translation: CASSPQAGGESGELFF.

The J gene is TRBJ1-4, the V gene TRBV25-1; D may be TRBD1 (5 bases). V gave up 6 bases and J gave up 15 bases, with 14 bases separating them. The CDR3 length is 11 residues. CDR1 is MGHDK, CDR2 SYGVNS, per germline. This CDR3 reads CASSVRGWVFF. The CDR3 DNA reads as TGTGCCAGCAGCGTGAGGGGCTGGGTGTTTTTT.